One and the same sample provided the 13 T cell receptor beta chains below, sequenced in a study of beta chain features in type 1 diabetes. TCRB transcripts that were expressed got sequenced, as all of the isolated RNA had been reverse transcribed. Only in-frame clones appear in the TCRdb table, and some are missing; sequencing was by immunoSEQ multiplex PCR. Found here are roughly 170,000 clones, about 12% of them singletons; the top ten hold about 0.59%. Material: central memory CD4+ T cells from blood. These receptors all come from a woman aged 18-29 years in good health.

V usage is TRBV11-3 and J usage is TRBJ2-1, with D perhaps TRBD2 (5 bases). The CDR3 runs 16 residues. The germline CDR1 and CDR2 sequences are SGHNT and YENEEA. V dropped 0 bases and J dropped 6 bases, with 15 bases sitting between them. CDR3 sequence (DNA): TGTGCCAGCAGCTTAGATCCGGGGTCGGCCCTCAATGAGCAGTTCTTC. Amino acid sequence: CASSLDPGSALNEQFF.

The CDR3 protein is CASSSGAGNEKLFF. The CDR3 coding sequence is TGTGCCAGCAGCAGCGGGGCCGGGAATGAAAAACTGTTTTTT. This rearrangement joins TRBV28 to TRBJ1-4; D is possibly TRBD1 (5 bases). This CDR3 region has 14 residues. V lost 6 bases to trimming and J lost 5 bases, with 13 bases between them. In germline, CDR1 is MDHEN, CDR2 SYDVKM.

This clone showed up just a few times. The CDR3 region is CSVHAGSGYTF. The CDR3 nucleotides are TGCAGCGTTCATGCAGGCTCTGGCTACACCTTC. The J gene is TRBJ1-2, the V gene TRBV29-1; D is undetermined. With 5 bases removed from V and 7 bases from J, the gap between germline ends came to 11 bases. The germline V gene encodes CDR1 SQVTM and CDR2 ANQGSEA. This CDR3 spans 11 amino acids.

V is TRBV5-1 and J is TRBJ2-5; D is perhaps TRBD1 (5 bases). CDR3 size: 13 residues. The V end lost 4 bases, the J end lost 0 bases, and 7 bases lay between the germline ends. CDR1 and CDR2 (germline): SGHRS, YFSETQ. The CDR3 sequence: CASSPGNQETQYF. CDR3 bases: TGCGCCAGCAGCCCAGGGAACCAAGAGACCCAGTACTTC.

The rearrangement uses TRBV4-2 and TRBJ2-1; TRBD2 aligns across 14 bases. This CDR3 region has 14 residues. Trimming cost V 3 bases and J 9 bases; bases outside gene matches: 1. Germline V gene lookup returns CDR1 LGHNA and CDR2 YNFKEQ. The CDR3 DNA follows: TGTGCCAGCAGCCAGGGACTAGCGGGAGTTGAGCAGTTCTTC. Protein sequence: CASSQGLAGVEQFF.

The rearrangement links TRBV7-2 to TRBJ2-2; D not certain. The CDR3 runs to 13 residues. V lost 7 bases to trimming and J lost 4 bases, with 10 bases between them. CDR1 and CDR2 from the germline V gene are SGHTA and FQGNSA. The DNA for the CDR3 is TGTGCCAGCACCCCGCGTCGCACCGGGGAGCTGTTTTTT. Translating it yields CASTPRRTGELFF.

V usage is TRBV7-2 and J usage is TRBJ2-1; D may be TRBD2 (5 bases). The CDR3 length is 13 residues. Germline V CDR1 and CDR2: SGHTA, FQGNSA. Trimming pared 3 bases from V and 3 bases from J, leaving 6 bases between. This CDR3 is CASSLTIYNEQFF. CDR3 nucleotides: TGTGCCAGCAGCTTGACTATCTACAATGAGCAGTTCTTC.

The chain recombines TRBV27 with TRBJ1-2, with 11 nucleotides matching TRBD1. This CDR3 has 16 amino acids. CDR1 is MNHEY, CDR2 SMNVEV, per germline (reference sequence). The ends lost 6 bases at V and 5 bases at J; junction bases unmatched: 11. The DNA of the CDR3 is TGTGCCAGCAGCCGGACCGGGACAGGGGGAATGTATGGCTACACCTTC. This codes for CASSRTGTGGMYGYTF.

This clone was detected ten times or more. The V call is TRBV28, the J call TRBJ1-5; D gene unclear. Germline V gene data show CDR1 as MDHEN and CDR2 as SYDVKM. The CDR3 consists of 15 residues. V dropped 7 bases and J dropped 2 bases, with 15 bases sitting between them. The CDR3 DNA reads TGTGCCAGCACCTTTTCGGGTTTTCGCAATCAGCCCCAGCATTTT. Protein product: CASTFSGFRNQPQHF.

V is TRBV27 and J is TRBJ2-1; D possibly corresponds to TRBD2 (6 bases). CDR1 and CDR2 (germline): MNHEY, SMNVEV (reference sequence). Deletions cut 1 base from V and 0 bases from J, with 19 bases between. The CDR3 totals 19 residues. DNA of the CDR3: TGTGCCAGCAGTTTATGGGGAGTCCGCCGGGAGAGCTCCTACAATGAGCAGTTCTTC. This gives the protein CASSLWGVRRESSYNEQFF.

V and J are TRBV7-9 and TRBJ2-1; tentatively, D is TRBD2 (5 bases). The germline V gene encodes CDR1 SEHNR and CDR2 FQNEAQ (reference sequence). The germline V and J ends were trimmed by 5 bases and 7 bases, with 9 bases remaining between them. There are 12 residues in the CDR3. CDR3 amino acids: CASSRGQNEQFF. CDR3 coding DNA: TGTGCCAGCAGCCGAGGGCAGAATGAGCAGTTCTTC.

This clone was seen more than once but under ten times. This chain links TRBV10-3 with TRBJ2-5; 7 nucleotides agree with TRBD1. V lost 4 bases to trimming and J lost 4 bases; unmatched junction nucleotides: 3. Germline V gene sequence: CDR1 ENHRY, CDR2 SYGVKD. CDR3 length equals 13 residues. CDR3 sequence (DNA): TGTGCCATCAGTGGACAGGGTGGAGAGACCCAGTACTTC. The encoded protein is CAISGQGGETQYF.

This chain uses TRBV28 with TRBJ2-7; possible D gene TRBD1, 5 bases. The CDR3 contains 14 residues. V was shortened by 7 bases and J by 2 bases, with 15 bases between the two germline ends. Germline loops: CDR1 MDHEN, CDR2 SYDVKM. For the CDR3, the DNA is TGTGCCAGCACCAGACAGCCTGGACCCTACGAGCAGTACTTC. It yields the protein CASTRQPGPYEQYF.